A selection of T cell receptor beta chains follows, all from one sample in a study of molecular identifiers for immune sequencing clone quantification. One entry per CDR3 protein, called by TCRdb with MiXCR from the PCR reads. The sample consists of 75,000 to 95,000 distinct CDR3 sequences, about 23% of them appearing once. The sample taken for sequencing was naive CD8+ T cells from blood, with Jurkat cell RNA spiked in. These receptors all stem from a human donor in good health. Some libraries in this study had Jurkat cell RNA spiked in. The CDR3 runs from the conserved cysteine through the conserved F or W. A D gene is named only where the DNA matches it firmly. Size is omitted from some rows. Given values are once, few, many or a class for expanded clones.

cdr3_nt,cdr3_aa,j_call,v_call,d_call,clone_size
TGCGCCAGCAGCCAAAGGTCGGGGAACACTGAAGCTTTCTTT,CASSQRSGNTEAFF,TRBJ1-1,TRBV4-1,.,.
TGTGCTAGTGCCAAACCTAGGGAGCGGGGAACCGGGGAGCTGTTTTTT,CASAKPRERGTGELFF,TRBJ2-2,TRBV12-5,TRBD2,few
TGTGCCAGCAGCCCGAGGGGACAGGGGGCTCTGGAGCAGTACTTC,CASSPRGQGALEQYF,TRBJ2-7,TRBV7-9,TRBD1,few
TGTGCCAGCAGCTTCCTAGGGACCTCGTTTGAGACCCAGTACTTC,CASSFLGTSFETQYF,TRBJ2-5,TRBV7-9,.,.
TGCGCCAGCGGGGACGGATCAGATACGCAGTATTTT,CASGDGSDTQYF,TRBJ2-3,TRBV10-2,.,many
TGCGCCAGCAGCGATCTGGGGGATGAAAAACTGTTTTTT,CASSDLGDEKLFF,TRBJ1-4,TRBV4-3,.,.
TGTGCCAGCAGCACGACTGACAGACCCACCGGGGAGCTGTTTTTT,CASSTTDRPTGELFF,TRBJ2-2,TRBV6-2/TRBV6-3,.,.
TGTGCCAGCAGTTTTACCGTAAATTCACCCCTCCACTTT,CASSFTVNSPLHF,TRBJ1-6,TRBV12-3/TRBV12-4,.,many
TGTGCCAGCAGTCCCACCCCGGCAGGCTCCTACGAGCAGTACTTC,CASSPTPAGSYEQYF,TRBJ2-7,TRBV27,.,once
TGTGCCAGCAGCTATATCAATCAGCCCCAGCATTTT,CASSYINQPQHF,TRBJ1-5,TRBV7-8,.,.
TGCGCCAGCAGCCAAGACAGGGCTCAGCCCCAGCATTTT,CASSQDRAQPQHF,TRBJ1-5,TRBV4-3,.,.
TGTGCCAGCAGTCATCTTATTGTCCCTTTGGACAGTCAGCCCCAGCATTTT,CASSHLIVPLDSQPQHF,TRBJ1-5,TRBV12-3/TRBV12-4,.,few
TGTGCCACCAGTGATAGAGGCAGGGGATTCTACAATGAGCAGTTCTTC,CATSDRGRGFYNEQFF,TRBJ2-1,TRBV24-1,.,.
TGCAGCGTTGAAGGGGGGCCCTACGAGCAGTACTTC,CSVEGGPYEQYF,TRBJ2-7,TRBV29-1,.,many
TGTGCCAGCAGCAAACCACCGGGGGAGCAGTACTTC,CASSKPPGEQYF,TRBJ2-7,TRBV7-9,.,many
TGTGCCAGCAGTGCGGCCGGGCGGAAGACCTACAATGAGCAGTTCTTC,CASSAAGRKTYNEQFF,TRBJ2-1,TRBV27,.,.
TGTGCTAGTGGTTTTCAGTCGGGTGTCACATTTGAGCAGTTCTTC,CASGFQSGVTFEQFF,TRBJ2-1,TRBV12-5,.,many
TGTGCCAGCAGCTTAGTATGGGACCACACCGGGGAGCTGTTTTTT,CASSLVWDHTGELFF,TRBJ2-2,TRBV7-2,.,few
TGCAGTGCTAGTCCCCAGGGGGGGTTTTACGAGCAGTACTTC,CSASPQGGFYEQYF,TRBJ2-7,TRBV20-1,.,.
TGTGCCAGCAGTGCCACGGGACAGGGGTTTTTCACTGAAGCTTTCTTT,CASSATGQGFFTEAFF,TRBJ1-1,TRBV12-3/TRBV12-4,TRBD1,.
TGCAGCGTGATAGCGGGAGGAAACACCGGGGAGCTGTTTTTT,CSVIAGGNTGELFF,TRBJ2-2,TRBV29-1,TRBD2,many
TGTGCCACCAGTGATTTGCGGGATTTACAGGGGAGCAATCAGCCCCAGCATTTT,CATSDLRDLQGSNQPQHF,TRBJ1-5,TRBV24-1,TRBD1,.
TGTGCCTGGGCGGGGGACGTCGGGGAGCCCCAGTACTTC,CAWAGDVGEPQYF,TRBJ2-5,TRBV30,TRBD2,.
TGTGCCAGCAGTCAGGGTTCCGAGCAGTACTTC,CASSQGSEQYF,TRBJ2-7,TRBV6-6,.,many
TGTGCCAGTAGTATAACCGGGACAGGATCCTACGAGCAGTACTTC,CASSITGTGSYEQYF,TRBJ2-7,TRBV19,TRBD1,.
TGTGCCAGCAGTTGGGACAGGGGAGAGACCCAGTACTTC,CASSWDRGETQYF,TRBJ2-5,TRBV28,TRBD1,few
TGCAGCGTATACAGGGACTACGAGCAGTACTTC,CSVYRDYEQYF,TRBJ2-7,TRBV29-1,.,few
TGTGCCAGCAGCTTAGCAAGCACAGATACGCAGTATTTT,CASSLASTDTQYF,TRBJ2-3,TRBV7-9,.,many
TGTGCCAGCAGTTACCCATCAGGGAAGGAGATAAACTATGGCTACACCTTC,CASSYPSGKEINYGYTF,TRBJ1-2,TRBV6-6,.,many
TGCAGTGCTAGAGATCAGCGGGGGGTGAGCACAGATACGCAGTATTTT,CSARDQRGVSTDTQYF,TRBJ2-3,TRBV20-1,TRBD2,many
TGTGCCAGCAGTCTTCTCAAATATACCACAGATACGCAGTATTTT,CASSLLKYTTDTQYF,TRBJ2-3,TRBV12-3/TRBV12-4,.,many
TGCAGCGTTCTTGGGCGACTAGCGGGAAACACCGGGGAGCTGTTTTTT,CSVLGRLAGNTGELFF,TRBJ2-2,TRBV29-1,TRBD2,.
TGTGCCAGCAGTGGCGGGGGGGCCCCGGTCCTCTACGAGCAGTACTTC,CASSGGGAPVLYEQYF,TRBJ2-7,TRBV2,TRBD2,.
TGCAGCGTTGGGGACCGGGATAACTCCTACGAGCAGTACTTC,CSVGDRDNSYEQYF,TRBJ2-7,TRBV29-1,.,many
TGCAGCGTTGCGGTGACGAACACCGGGGAGCTGTTTTTT,CSVAVTNTGELFF,TRBJ2-2,TRBV29-1,.,many
TGCAGCCCGAGACTAGCGGATAGCACAGATACGCAGTATTTT,CSPRLADSTDTQYF,TRBJ2-3,TRBV29-1,TRBD2,many
TGCGCCAGCAGCACCGGACAGGCAACTAATGAAAAACTGTTTTTT,CASSTGQATNEKLFF,TRBJ1-4,TRBV5-1,TRBD1,many
TGCAGTGCCTGGACGGGGGCCCAGTATTTT,CSAWTGAQYF,TRBJ2-3,TRBV20-1,.,many
TGTGCCAGCAGCTTGCAGGGGCTCCTTTACAATGAGCAGTTCTTC,CASSLQGLLYNEQFF,TRBJ2-1,TRBV11-3,.,.
TGCAGCGTTGATGGTCTAGCGAGGAGTCCAATCACAGATACGCAGTATTTT,CSVDGLARSPITDTQYF,TRBJ2-3,TRBV29-1,.,many
TGTGCCAGCAGTTACTCGGCTCCAACGTCCGCGGGGCAAGAGACCCAGTACTTC,CASSYSAPTSAGQETQYF,TRBJ2-5,TRBV6-5,.,many
TGCAGCGTTGGAGACATCCTGAACACTGAAGCTTTCTTT,CSVGDILNTEAFF,TRBJ1-1,TRBV29-1,.,.
TGTGCCAGCAGCCAAGATCCCGCAGCTAGCACAGATACGCAGTATTTT,CASSQDPAASTDTQYF,TRBJ2-3,TRBV3-1,.,.
TGTGCCTCGGAGGACTATCCCGGGGAGACCCAGTACTTC,CASEDYPGETQYF,TRBJ2-5,TRBV30,.,.
TGTGCCAGCAGCCCCGGGTATTCACCCCTCCACTTT,CASSPGYSPLHF,TRBJ1-6,TRBV7-9,.,.
TGCGCCAGCAGCTTTAGCCTGAACACTGAAGCTTTCTTT,CASSFSLNTEAFF,TRBJ1-1,TRBV5-1,.,many
TGTGCCAGCAGTCCCCAGCGGATGATCTACGAGCAGTACTTC,CASSPQRMIYEQYF,TRBJ2-7,TRBV6-5,.,many
TGCGCCAGCAGCGCATACTTTGGCACTGAAGCTTTCTTT,CASSAYFGTEAFF,TRBJ1-1,TRBV5-1,.,many
TGTGCCAGCAGCTTAGTTGGCGGGACGGGCACAGATACGCAGTATTTT,CASSLVGGTGTDTQYF,TRBJ2-3,TRBV7-2,.,many
TGTGCCAGCAGCTTATTTCAAGGACTTTTTGATACGCAGTATTTT,CASSLFQGLFDTQYF,TRBJ2-3,TRBV7-9,.,many
TGCGCCAGCAACCCACTAGTGGGGGTTGGGGAGACCCAGTACTTC,CASNPLVGVGETQYF,TRBJ2-5,TRBV5-1,.,.
TGTGCCAGCAGCGGCGGGACAGTTACCTATGAAAAACTGTTTTTT,CASSGGTVTYEKLFF,TRBJ1-4,TRBV5-6,TRBD1,few
TGTGCCAGCAGTTTATGGGGGCCAGGGACAAGCTCTGGAAACACCATATATTTT,CASSLWGPGTSSGNTIYF,TRBJ1-3,TRBV27,.,.
TGTGCCATCAGTACTGGCAATCAGCCCCAGCATTTT,CAISTGNQPQHF,TRBJ1-5,TRBV10-3,.,.
TGTGCCAGCAGTTTATCGAGAGGGGGGGCCTACGAGCAGTACTTC,CASSLSRGGAYEQYF,TRBJ2-7,TRBV27,.,.
TGTGCCAGCAGTTTTTTGAACGGAGATGCCAATGAGCTGTTCTTC,CASSFLNGDANELFF,TRBJ2-1,TRBV28,.,.
TGTGCCAGCAGTTCTGGCGGGAGCACAGATACGCAGTATTTT,CASSSGGSTDTQYF,TRBJ2-3,TRBV12-3/TRBV12-4,.,many